The 20 T cell receptor beta chains below were found in one sample sequenced in a study of cytomegalovirus exposure and HLA in healthy donors. The PCR was carried out with 60 Vbeta primers and 13 Jbeta primers. TCRdb keeps only in-frame clones here, not all; method: immunoSEQ multiplex PCR. The table has almost 200,000 clones, 70% to 80% seen once. The sample consisted of PBMCs. The source of these receptors is a male donor in good health and CMV-seropositive.

This clone was recorded only once. This chain links TRBV4-3 with TRBJ1-2, with D unclear. This CDR3 is 16 amino acids long. CDR1 is LGHNA and CDR2 is YSLEER in the germline V gene. V was clipped by 0 bases and J by 4 bases, with 15 bases between them. The CDR3 DNA reads TGCGCCAGCAGCCAAGAAAGCGGCGTAACAATCTATGGCTACACCTTC. Protein: CASSQESGVTIYGYTF.

V gene TRBV7-9 combines with J gene TRBJ2-3; 8 bases are a match to TRBD2. From germline, CDR1 is SEHNR and CDR2 FQNEAQ (reference sequence). The V segment lost 3 bases and the J segment 4 bases; nucleotides outside the gene matches: 9. The CDR3 is made up of 16 amino acids. The CDR3 bases are TGTGCCAGCAGCTTCCCCCGGGCCGGGAGGGCAGATACGCAGTATTTT. The encoded protein is CASSFPRAGRADTQYF.

The gene calls are TRBV19 and TRBJ1-4; TRBD1 aligns across 7 bases. The ends lost 6 bases at V and 3 bases at J; junction bases unmatched: 7. CDR1 is LNHDA, CDR2 SQIVND, per germline (reference sequence). CDR3 length: 15 amino acids. The CDR3: CASSLQGMANEKLFF. The DNA of the CDR3 is TGTGCCAGTAGCCTACAGGGGATGGCTAATGAAAAACTGTTTTTT.

This sequence joins TRBV6-1 and TRBJ1-5; a possible D gene is TRBD1 (6 bases). The CDR3 length is 15 residues. The V end was cut by 3 bases, the J end by 0 bases, with 9 bases between. CDR1 MNHNS and CDR2 SASEGT come from the germline V gene. The CDR3 coding sequence is TGTGCCAGCAGTGATGTACAGGGTAGCAATCAGCCCCAGCATTTT. Its protein product is CASSDVQGSNQPQHF.

This clone appeared once. V is TRBV6-1 and J is TRBJ2-7, with 9 bases matching TRBD2. The trim removed 7 bases at V and 3 bases at J, leaving 7 bases unmatched. The germline V gene has CDR1 MNHNS and CDR2 SASEGT. This CDR3 is built from 14 residues. This CDR3 is CASNSAGGNYEQYF. DNA of the CDR3: TGTGCCAGCAACTCAGCGGGAGGAAACTACGAGCAGTACTTC.

The chain has TRBV9 and TRBJ1-6, with TRBD1 matching 7 bases. V shed 5 bases and J 11 bases; nucleotides not matched to a gene: 10. The CDR3 is 14 amino acids. Germline loops: CDR1 SGDLS, CDR2 YYNGEE. The CDR3: CASRTGTEHAPLHF. The CDR3 nucleotides are TGTGCCAGCAGAACCGGGACAGAACATGCACCCCTCCACTTT.

The genes are TRBV5-4 and TRBJ2-1, with unresolved D. V was cut by 4 bases and J by 5 bases, with 13 bases left in between. CDR3 length: 14 amino acids. CDR1 and CDR2 from the germline V gene are SGHNT and YYREEE (reference sequence). CDR3 region: CASSLTNSDNEQFF. CDR3 nucleotide sequence: TGTGCCAGCAGCCTAACCAATTCGGACAATGAGCAGTTCTTC.

The J gene is TRBJ2-7, the V gene TRBV25-1; 7 bases line up with TRBD1. CDR3 length: 15 amino acids. The V gene end was trimmed by 9 bases and the J gene end by 6 bases; junction bases not matched to a gene: 17. Looked up from germline, CDR1 is MGHDK and CDR2 is SYGVNS. CDR3 region: CASQGTRDRGTEQYF. CDR3 DNA: TGTGCCAGTCAAGGAACTCGGGACAGAGGGACCGAGCAGTACTTC.

The rearrangement joins TRBV2 to TRBJ1-1; 8 bases match TRBD1. This CDR3 has 13 residues. CDR1 and CDR2 from the germline V gene are SNHLY and FYNNEI. V dropped 8 bases and J dropped 1; count of bases not matched to a gene: 3. The CDR3 protein is CASGQGTNTEAFF. The CDR3 DNA sequence: TGTGCCAGCGGACAGGGAACGAACACTGAAGCTTTCTTT.

This chain connects TRBV30 to TRBJ2-2; 10 bases agree with TRBD2. Germline CDR1 GTSNPN, CDR2 SVGIG (reference sequence). The CDR3 consists of 15 residues. Trimming removed 3 bases from V and 2 bases from J; junction bases left unmatched: 3. Here the CDR3 reads CAWRRTSGNTGELFF. As DNA, the CDR3 is TGTGCCTGGAGGCGGACTAGCGGTAACACCGGGGAGCTGTTTTTT.

The chain recombines TRBV7-6 with TRBJ2-1, with a weak D call TRBD1 (7 bases). The germline V and J ends were trimmed by 5 bases and 3 bases, with 14 bases remaining between them. Germline V gene lookup returns CDR1 SGHVS and CDR2 FNYEAQ. The CDR3 is made up of 15 amino acids. The CDR3 loop reads CASSPRRDSYNEQFF. The DNA of the CDR3 is TGTGCCAGCAGCCCCCGGCGGGACAGCTACAATGAGCAGTTCTTC.

Here the CDR3 reads CASSYSMSRGNQPQHF. Written as DNA, the CDR3 is TGTGCCAGCAGTTACTCGATGTCCAGGGGCAATCAGCCCCAGCATTTT. The V gene is TRBV6-5, the J gene TRBJ1-5; a possible D gene is TRBD1 (5 bases). The germline gives CDR1 MNHEY, CDR2 SVGAGI. The V and J ends lost 0 bases and 2 bases respectively, with 11 bases between them. CDR3 length: 16 amino acids.

V gene TRBV7-9 combines with J gene TRBJ1-4; 9 positions agree with TRBD1. The V gene end was trimmed by 3 bases and the J gene end by 7 bases; junction bases not matched to a gene: 3. The CDR3 contains 14 residues. Germline V gene data show CDR1 as SEHNR and CDR2 as FQNEAQ (reference sequence). The CDR3 DNA is TGTGCCAGCAGCTTGGGACAGGGTTTTGAAAAACTGTTTTTT. Its translation: CASSLGQGFEKLFF.

The chain joins TRBV6-1 to TRBJ2-3; possibly TRBD2 for D (5 bases). V lost 7 bases to trimming and J lost 1 base, with 12 bases between them. The CDR3 sequence is 14 residues long. From germline, CDR1 is MNHNS and CDR2 SASEGT. The CDR3 loop reads CASIKLGGTDTQYF. CDR3 nucleotides: TGTGCCAGCATTAAACTCGGGGGCACAGATACGCAGTATTTT.

This clone was counted a few times. The gene calls are TRBV5-1 and TRBJ1-1, with no clear D. Trimming removed 3 bases at V and 4 bases at J, with 19 bases between. Germline values: CDR1 SGHRS, CDR2 YFSETQ. CDR3 size: 16 residues. CDR3: CASSSGGRQSGTEAFF. Here the CDR3 DNA reads TGCGCCAGCAGCTCTGGAGGTAGGCAAAGTGGCACTGAAGCTTTCTTT.

The chain joins TRBV11-2 to TRBJ2-7, with no clear D. CDR3 size: 13 residues. Germline V CDR1 and CDR2: SGHAT, FQNNGV. V shed 1 base and J shed 5 bases, with 9 bases lying between them. The CDR3 coding sequence is TGTGCCAGCAGCTTAGCCCACAGTAACGAGCAGTACTTC. Translated, it gives CASSLAHSNEQYF.

The rearrangement links TRBV5-1 to TRBJ2-1; 10 positions match TRBD2. The CDR3 is made up of 16 amino acids. The J segment lost 2 bases and the V segment lost 0 bases, leaving 2 bases of the junction unmatched. The germline gives CDR1 SGHRS, CDR2 YFSETQ. CDR3 sequence reads: CASSLVAGGPYNEQFF. CDR3 nucleotides: TGCGCCAGCAGCTTGGTAGCGGGAGGACCCTACAATGAGCAGTTCTTC. Variable domain in full (rest from reference TRBV5-1 and TRBJ2-1): KAGVTQTPRYLIKTRGQQVTLSCSPISGHRSVSWYQQTPGQGLQFLFEYFSETQRNKGNFPGRFSGRQFSNSRSEMNVSTLELGDSALYLCASSLVAGGPYNEQFFGPGTRLTVL.

This chain joins TRBV28 and TRBJ2-7; D unresolved. Germline V gene lookup returns CDR1 MDHEN and CDR2 SYDVKM. Trimming removed 8 bases at V and 2 bases at J, with 10 bases between. CDR3 length equals 12 residues. The CDR3 spells CASFGDPYEQYF. CDR3 coding DNA: TGTGCCAGCTTCGGAGACCCCTACGAGCAGTACTTC.

This clone has only one observation. V is TRBV4-2 and J is TRBJ2-1; TRBD2 matches 9 bases. The CDR3 totals 15 residues. Germline CDR1 and CDR2: LGHNA and YNFKEQ. V dropped 1 base and J dropped 8; count of bases not matched to a gene: 6. The CDR3 here is CASSQAAGGVDEQFF. The CDR3 bases are TGTGCCAGCAGCCAAGCTGCGGGGGGGGTCGATGAGCAGTTCTTC.

This clone was seen only once. CDR3 DNA sequence: TGTGCCAGCAGTGAAGCGCTATTAAAATCCTACGAGCAGTACTTC. Translated, it gives CASSEALLKSYEQYF. The chain uses TRBV6-1 and TRBJ2-7; no firm D call. The V end lost 0 bases, the J end lost 1 base, and 10 bases lay between the germline ends. The CDR3 length is 15 residues. Germline V gives CDR1 MNHNS, CDR2 SASEGT.